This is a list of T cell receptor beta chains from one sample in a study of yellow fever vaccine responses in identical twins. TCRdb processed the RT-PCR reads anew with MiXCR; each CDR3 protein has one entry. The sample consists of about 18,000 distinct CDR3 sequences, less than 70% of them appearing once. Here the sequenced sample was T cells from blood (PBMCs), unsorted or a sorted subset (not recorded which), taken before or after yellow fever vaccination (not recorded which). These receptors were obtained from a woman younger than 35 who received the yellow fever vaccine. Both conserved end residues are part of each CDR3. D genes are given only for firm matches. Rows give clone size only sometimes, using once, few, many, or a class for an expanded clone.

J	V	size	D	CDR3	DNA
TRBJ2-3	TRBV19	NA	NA	CASSAGRSGTDTQYF	TGTGCCAGTAGTGCGGGCCGGTCGGGCACAGATACGCAGTATTTT
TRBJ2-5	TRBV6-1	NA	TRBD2	CASSPRTSGETQYF	TGTGCCAGCAGCCCCCGTACTAGCGGGGAGACCCAGTACTTC
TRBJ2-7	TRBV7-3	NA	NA	CASSLTGVGEQYF	TGTGCCAGCAGCTTAACGGGAGTGGGAGAGCAGTACTTC
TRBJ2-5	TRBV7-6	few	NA	CASSFRGETQYF	TGTGCCAGCAGCTTTAGAGGGGAGACCCAGTACTTC
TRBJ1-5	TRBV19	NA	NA	CASSIGVQPQHF	TGTGCCAGTAGTATAGGGGTCCAGCCCCAGCATTTT
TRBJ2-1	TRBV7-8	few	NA	CASSTNNEQFF	TGTGCCAGCAGCACAAACAATGAGCAGTTCTTC
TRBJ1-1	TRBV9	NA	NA	CASSVQAMNTEAFF	TGTGCCAGCAGCGTACAGGCTATGAACACTGAAGCTTTCTTT
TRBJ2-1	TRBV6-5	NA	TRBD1	CASSYSGQGNNEQFF	TGTGCCAGCAGTTACTCAGGACAGGGTAACAATGAGCAGTTCTTC
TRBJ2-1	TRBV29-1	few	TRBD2	CSVAGRGYNEQFF	TGCAGCGTTGCCGGGAGGGGCTACAATGAGCAGTTCTTC
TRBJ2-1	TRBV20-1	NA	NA	CSASGTYNEQFF	TGCAGTGCTAGCGGGACGTACAATGAGCAGTTCTTC
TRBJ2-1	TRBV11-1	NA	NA	CASSLVSLGYNEQFF	TGTGCCAGCAGCTTAGTAAGTCTGGGCTACAATGAGCAGTTCTTC
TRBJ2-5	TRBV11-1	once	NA	CASSLAGGETQYF	TGTGCCAGCAGCTTAGCCGGGGGAGAGACCCAGTACTTC
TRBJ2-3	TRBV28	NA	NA	CASSSGQTDTDTQYF	TGTGCCAGCAGTTCGGGTCAGACCGACACAGATACGCAGTATTTT
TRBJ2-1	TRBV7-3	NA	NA	CASSLSPGKSKGNEQFF	TGTGCCAGCAGCTTAAGTCCGGGGAAATCCAAGGGCAATGAGCAGTTCTTC
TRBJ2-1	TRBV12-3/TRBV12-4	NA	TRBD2	CASSFASGGHNEQFF	TGTGCCAGCAGTTTTGCTAGCGGGGGTCACAATGAGCAGTTCTTC
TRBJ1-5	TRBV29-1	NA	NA	CSAEQVGAQPQHF	TGCAGCGCCGAACAGGTCGGGGCTCAGCCCCAGCATTTT
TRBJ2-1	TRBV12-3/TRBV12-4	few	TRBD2	CASRKVRAGTSEHYNEQFF	TGTGCCAGCAGAAAGGTTAGGGCCGGGACTAGCGAACACTACAATGAGCAGTTCTTC